This T cell receptor (beta chain) comes out of a study of T-cell memory formation after mild COVID-19. Study-level background: Clusters were largely donor specific. Study-wide points: Several responding clones turned up in pre-infection memory, indicating that cross-reactive memory may have taken part. Researchers could not confirm that second-wave clones peaking on day 37 targeted SARS-CoV-2. CD4+ contracting clones were mainly CM and EM; CD8+ ones, EMRA.

TCRdb called the 5' RACE reads again in MiXCR, with one record for every CDR3 protein. This table has around 250,000 distinct CDR3 sequences, 9.4% appearing once. The CDR3 totals 18 residues. Germline V gene lookup returns CDR1 LGHNA and CDR2 YSLEER. Trimming stripped 2 bases from V and 4 bases from J, with 22 bases between. This clonotype was found a few times. No antigen is known for it. Sequenced: PBMCs or a T cell subset sorted from them (not recorded which). The V call is TRBV4-3, the J call TRBJ2-3, with D maybe TRBD1 (6 bases). This sequence was found in a man younger than 30 who had mild COVID-19 (a few samples of this study predate the infection). Cell type and time point are not known. In DNA form, the CDR3 reads TGCGCCAGCAGCCAAAGCCTAAACAGGGTGGTGAGGGCAGATACGCAGTATTTT. Translated, it gives CASSQSLNRVVRADTQYF.